This passage covers 5 T cell receptor beta chains from one sample sequenced in a study of T cells in Graves' hyperthyroidism and ophthalmopathy. Amplification targeted TCR beta CDR3 regions from RNA transcripts. A first-round RT-PCR of the TCR CDR3 used the HTBI primer set. TCRdb analysed the multiplex PCR reads with MiXCR anew, one entry per CDR3 protein. Of some 550,000 distinct CDR3 sequences listed, 15% to 20% were seen once; the top ten hold less than 3.5%. Sequenced sample: blood. The receptor source for this set is a woman aged 40 to 49 with Graves' ophthalmopathy.

This clonotype was counted many times. The chain links TRBV27 to TRBJ2-2, with TRBD1 identical over 12 bases. The V and J ends lost 6 bases and 8 bases, in that order; junction bases with no gene match: 7. CDR1 is MNHEY, CDR2 SMNVEV, per germline (reference sequence). The CDR3 covers 15 residues. CDR3 sequence reads: CASRGTGGAPGELFF. The CDR3 DNA follows: TGTGCCAGCAGGGGGACAGGGGGCGCACCTGGGGAGCTGTTTTTT.

Ten or more counts support this clonotype. J is TRBJ1-1 and V is TRBV3-1; D unclear. The V and J ends lost 2 bases and 5 bases respectively, with 12 bases between them. Germline V gene lookup returns CDR1 LGHDT and CDR2 YNNKEL (reference sequence). CDR3 size: 14 residues. CDR3 protein: CASSQFTSSTEAFF. In DNA form, the CDR3 reads TGTGCCAGCAGCCAATTTACATCTTCAACTGAAGCTTTCTTT. Together with reference TRBV3-1 and TRBJ1-1, the CDR3 gives the full variable domain: DTAVSQTPKYLVTQMGNDKSIKCEQNLGHDTMYWYKQDSKKFLKIMFSYNNKELIINETVPNRFSPKSPDKAHLNLHINSLELGDSAVYFCASSQFTSSTEAFFGQGTRLTVV.

This clonotype has ten or more counts. The chain links TRBV20-1 to TRBJ2-3, with D possibly matching TRBD1 (5 bases). Germline V gene lookup returns CDR1 DFQATT and CDR2 SNEGSKA (reference sequence). Trimming removed 5 bases from V and 3 bases from J, with 18 bases in between. The CDR3 has 15 amino acids. CDR3 DNA sequence: TGCAGTGCTCCACAGGCTTACACCTGGACAGATACGCAGTATTTT. Translated: CSAPQAYTWTDTQYF.

This clonotype was counted only a few times. The rearrangement joins TRBV5-6 to TRBJ1-1, with 9 nucleotides matching TRBD1. The germline V gene encodes CDR1 SGHDT and CDR2 YYEEEE. This CDR3 region has 15 residues. V lost 4 bases and J lost 3; bases outside the gene matches: 7. As DNA, the CDR3 is TGTGCCAGCAGCCTGCGCGGGACAGGGTACACTGAAGCTTTCTTT. This gives the protein CASSLRGTGYTEAFF.

This chain joins TRBV15 and TRBJ1-5; TRBD1 might be the D (5 bases). V lost 3 bases and J lost 0, with 9 bases in between. Looked up from germline, CDR1 is LNHNV and CDR2 is YYDKDF (reference sequence). The CDR3 contains 15 residues. CDR3 loop: CATSRTAGSNQPQHF. The CDR3, as DNA: TGTGCCACCAGCAGGACAGCGGGTAGCAATCAGCCCCAGCATTTT.